The clone carrying this T cell receptor beta chain appeared a single time. Trimming took off 0 bases at V and 1 base at J, with 11 bases between the two ends. The CDR3 has 15 amino acids. The V gene's germline CDR1 is SGDLS and CDR2 YYNGEE. The source of the sample is a study of shared clonotypes between healthy human individuals. The protocol was immunoSEQ multiplex PCR, while the TCRdb copy is restricted to in-frame clones and leaves out a portion. The sample carries approximately 710,000 clones, 90% recorded once. The sample was memory CD8+ T cells from PBMCs. Subset denoted: CD45RO+ cells pooled with CCR7-negative TemRA cells. The chain recombines TRBV9 with TRBJ2-7; tentatively, D is TRBD2 (5 bases). This TCR derives from a man aged 18 to 29 in good health. Some clones in this sample may be carry-over from other donors' samples. CDR3 nucleotides: TGTGCCAGCAGCGTAGATTTAGGCGGGTCCTACGAGCAGTACTTC. This translates into CASSVDLGGSYEQYF.